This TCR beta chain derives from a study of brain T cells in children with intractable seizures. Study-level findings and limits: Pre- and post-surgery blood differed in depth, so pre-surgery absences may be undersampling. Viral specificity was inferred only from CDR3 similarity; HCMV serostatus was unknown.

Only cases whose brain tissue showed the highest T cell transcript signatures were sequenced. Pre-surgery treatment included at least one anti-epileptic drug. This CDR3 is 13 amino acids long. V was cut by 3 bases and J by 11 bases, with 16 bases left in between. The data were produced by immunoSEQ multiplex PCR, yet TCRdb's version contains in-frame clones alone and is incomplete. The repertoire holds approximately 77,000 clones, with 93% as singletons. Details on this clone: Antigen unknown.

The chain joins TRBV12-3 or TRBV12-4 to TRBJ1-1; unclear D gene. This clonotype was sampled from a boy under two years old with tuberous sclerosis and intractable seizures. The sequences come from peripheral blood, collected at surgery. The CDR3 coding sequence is TGTGCCAGCAGTTTTTCCCCTAGCGGACCTGCTTTCTTT. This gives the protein CASSFSPSGPAFF.